These T cell receptor beta chains were read from a single sample in a study of CD8 T cells in ankylosing spondylitis. TCRdb redid the calling of the 5' RACE reads with MiXCR, one entry per CDR3 protein. The sample holds 450,000 to 550,000 distinct CDR3 sequences, 5.3% seen once. The source material was blood, either unsorted or a sorted T cell fraction (not recorded which). The receptors shown here come from a male donor with ankylosing spondylitis. Both conserved end residues are trimmed from each CDR3. For some rows the clone size is stated as once, few or many, or as a class when expanded; others skip it.

V gene	J gene	clone size	CDR3 protein
TRBV6-2/TRBV6-3	TRBJ2-1	many	ASSSGTGLYNEQF
TRBV27	TRBJ1-5	many	ASSSLTRGRVQPQH
TRBV7-8	TRBJ2-3	many	ASSLGGGTTDTQY
TRBV27	TRBJ2-2	many	ASRKLGLNTGELF
TRBV27	TRBJ2-2	many	ASSLLRTGELF
TRBV20-1	TRBJ2-1	many	SARPRGSYNEQF
TRBV19	TRBJ2-6	many	ASSIRQSGANVLT
TRBV5-1	TRBJ1-4	many	ASSRGERDEKLF
TRBV27	TRBJ2-7	many	ASSLRHLGNEQY
TRBV9	TRBJ1-2	many	ASSTDRPWDGYT
TRBV6-1	TRBJ2-5	.	ASTLPRGNQETQY
TRBV7-2	TRBJ2-1	.	ASSFSAYNEQF
TRBV2	TRBJ2-2	.	ASKGGSRDTGELF
TRBV10-3	TRBJ2-7	many	AISESGRGYEQY
TRBV29-1	TRBJ2-3	many	SVPSPVSLTDTQY
TRBV20-1	TRBJ2-5	many	SARDRPGGAETQY
TRBV7-9	TRBJ2-5	few	ASNPGLAFETQY
TRBV15	TRBJ2-5	.	ATSRGETSGMQETQY
TRBV5-1	TRBJ2-1	.	ASSSGVYNEQF
TRBV7-9	TRBJ2-2	few	ASSLAVLTGELF
TRBV7-2	TRBJ1-1	many	ASSPHMARHTEAF
TRBV12-3/TRBV12-4	TRBJ1-4	many	ASSSGGLWDEKLF
TRBV18	TRBJ2-3	few	ASSRGRLAGADTQY
TRBV14	TRBJ2-7	many	ASSRGTSGAYEQY
TRBV20-1	TRBJ2-1	many	SARDRTSGGANEQF
TRBV7-2	TRBJ1-3	many	ASTRIPRVGNTIY
TRBV11-2	TRBJ1-6	many	ASSLRGTGVSPLH
TRBV3-1	TRBJ1-3	.	ASSQWTGSSGNTIY
TRBV5-1	TRBJ2-1	many	ASSLEGLADYNEQF
TRBV10-3	TRBJ2-7	few	AISESWGTTYEQY
TRBV2	TRBJ2-7	many	ASSAFWQVNSYEQY
TRBV12-3/TRBV12-4	TRBJ2-7	many	ASSLRGQLYEQY
TRBV6-5	TRBJ2-7	few	ASSYSSGTGQHEQY
TRBV4-3	TRBJ1-6	many	ASSQGRDNSPLH
TRBV7-2	TRBJ1-2	many	ASSPFSGPDGYT
TRBV29-1	TRBJ2-5	.	SAWTPDQETQY
TRBV11-1	TRBJ2-1	many	ASSLSDRGWYNEQF